This T cell receptor beta chain was sequenced for a study of T cells in Graves' hyperthyroidism and ophthalmopathy. The blood sample was taken at first hyperthyroidism diagnosis, before any ophthalmopathy symptoms. This clonotype was recorded many times. With V trimmed by 5 bases and J by 3 bases, 7 bases remained unmatched. Per germline, CDR1 SGHAT and CDR2 FQDESV (reference sequence). The CDR3 spans 16 residues. It was RNA transcripts that yielded the amplified TCR beta CDR3 regions. RT-PCR in the first round (using the HTBI primer set) targeted the TCR CDR3. Each CDR3 protein gets one entry after TCRdb re-called the multiplex PCR reads with MiXCR. The sample includes 550,000 to 850,000 distinct CDR3 sequences, around 20% of them seen just once.

The specimen sequenced was blood. The receptor was derived from a woman aged 45-60 years with Graves' hyperthyroidism that later progressed to Graves' ophthalmopathy. V and J are TRBV11-1 and TRBJ2-3, with TRBD2 matching over 11 bases. The DNA of the CDR3 is TGTGCCAGCAGCCCTCGGGCTAGCGGGGGGACAGATACGCAGTATTTT. This codes for CASSPRASGGTDTQYF.